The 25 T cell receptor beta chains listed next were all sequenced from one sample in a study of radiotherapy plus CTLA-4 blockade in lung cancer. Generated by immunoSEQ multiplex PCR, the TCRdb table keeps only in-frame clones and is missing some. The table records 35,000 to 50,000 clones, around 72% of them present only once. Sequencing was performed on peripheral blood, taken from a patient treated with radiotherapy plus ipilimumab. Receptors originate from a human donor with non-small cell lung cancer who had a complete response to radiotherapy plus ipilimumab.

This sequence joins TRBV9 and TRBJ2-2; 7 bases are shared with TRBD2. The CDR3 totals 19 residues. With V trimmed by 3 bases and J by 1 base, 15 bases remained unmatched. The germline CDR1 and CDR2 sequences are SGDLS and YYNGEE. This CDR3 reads CASSGQKLGEGRNTGELFF. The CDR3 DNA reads TGTGCCAGCAGCGGCCAAAAGTTGGGGGAGGGCCGGAACACCGGGGAGCTGTTTTTT. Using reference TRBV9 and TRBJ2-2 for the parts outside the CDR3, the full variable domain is DSGVTQTPKHLITATGQRVTLRCSPRSGDLSVYWYQQSLDQGLQFLIQYYNGEERAKGNILERFSAQQFPDLHSELNLSSLELGDSALYFCASSGQKLGEGRNTGELFFGEGSRLTVL.

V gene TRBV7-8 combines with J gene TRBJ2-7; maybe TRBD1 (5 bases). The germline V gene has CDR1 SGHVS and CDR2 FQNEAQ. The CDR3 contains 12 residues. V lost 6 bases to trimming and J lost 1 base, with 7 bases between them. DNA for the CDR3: TGTGCCAGCAGAAGGGGTTCCTACGAGCAGTACTTC. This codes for CASRRGSYEQYF.

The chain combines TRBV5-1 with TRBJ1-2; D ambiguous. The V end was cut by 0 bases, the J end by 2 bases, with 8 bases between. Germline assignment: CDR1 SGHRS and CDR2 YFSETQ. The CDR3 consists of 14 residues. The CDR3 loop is CASSLATQNYGYTF. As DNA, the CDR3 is TGCGCCAGCAGCTTGGCTACACAGAACTATGGCTACACCTTC.

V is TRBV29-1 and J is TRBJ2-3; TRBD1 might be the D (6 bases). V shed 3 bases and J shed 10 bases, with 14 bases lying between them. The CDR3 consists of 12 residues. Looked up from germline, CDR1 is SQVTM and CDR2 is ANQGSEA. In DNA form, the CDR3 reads TGCAGCGTTGATCCGGCAGGGGTTCCGCAGTATTTT. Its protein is CSVDPAGVPQYF.

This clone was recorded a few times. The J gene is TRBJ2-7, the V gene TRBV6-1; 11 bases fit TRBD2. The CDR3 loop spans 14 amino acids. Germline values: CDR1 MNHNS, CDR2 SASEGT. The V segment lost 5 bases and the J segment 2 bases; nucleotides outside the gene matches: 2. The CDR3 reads CASSFSGRAYEQYF. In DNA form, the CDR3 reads TGTGCCAGCAGTTTTAGCGGGAGGGCCTACGAGCAGTACTTC.

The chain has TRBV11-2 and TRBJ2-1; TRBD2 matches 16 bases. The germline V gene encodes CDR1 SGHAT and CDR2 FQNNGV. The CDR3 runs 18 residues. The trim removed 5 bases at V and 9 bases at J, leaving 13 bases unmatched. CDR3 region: CASSLLHSGLAGGSEQFF. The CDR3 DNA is TGTGCCAGCAGCCTACTCCACTCGGGACTAGCGGGAGGGAGTGAGCAGTTCTTC.

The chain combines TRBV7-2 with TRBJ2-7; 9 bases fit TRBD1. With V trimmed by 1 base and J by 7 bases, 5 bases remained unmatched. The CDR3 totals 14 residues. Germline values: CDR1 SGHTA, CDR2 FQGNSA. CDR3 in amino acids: CASSLVQGANEQYF. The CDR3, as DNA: TGTGCCAGCAGCTTAGTACAGGGGGCCAATGAGCAGTACTTC.

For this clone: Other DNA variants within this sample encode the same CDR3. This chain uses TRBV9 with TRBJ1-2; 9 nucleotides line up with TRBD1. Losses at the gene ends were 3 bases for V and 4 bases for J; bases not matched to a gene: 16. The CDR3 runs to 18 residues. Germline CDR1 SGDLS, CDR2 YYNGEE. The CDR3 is CASSGTGTGLRRIYGYTF. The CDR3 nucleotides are TGTGCCAGCAGCGGAACGGGGACAGGGCTCCGCCGAATCTATGGCTACACCTTC.

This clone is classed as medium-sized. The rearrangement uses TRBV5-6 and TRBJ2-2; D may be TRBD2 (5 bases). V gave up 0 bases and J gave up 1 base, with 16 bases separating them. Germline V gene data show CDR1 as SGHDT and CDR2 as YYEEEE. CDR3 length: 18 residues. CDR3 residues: CASSLAFWRRRNTGELFF. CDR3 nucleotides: TGTGCCAGCAGCTTGGCCTTCTGGAGGAGGAGGAACACCGGGGAGCTGTTTTTT.

CDR3 amino acids: CASRDSGQPSGNTIYF. The CDR3 DNA is TGTGCCAGCAGAGACTCGGGACAACCCTCTGGAAACACCATATATTTT. The gene calls are TRBV6-6 and TRBJ1-3; possibly TRBD1 for D (6 bases). The CDR3 spans 16 residues. CDR1 is MNHNY and CDR2 is SVGAGI in the germline V gene (reference sequence). V was clipped by 6 bases and J by 0 bases, with 15 bases between them.

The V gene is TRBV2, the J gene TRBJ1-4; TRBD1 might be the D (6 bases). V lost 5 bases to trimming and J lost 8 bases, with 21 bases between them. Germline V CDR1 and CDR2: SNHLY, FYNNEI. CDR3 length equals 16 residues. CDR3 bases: TGTGCCAGCAGTCCCGGGACAAGGGCCCGGCAAGAAAAACTGTTTTTT. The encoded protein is CASSPGTRARQEKLFF.

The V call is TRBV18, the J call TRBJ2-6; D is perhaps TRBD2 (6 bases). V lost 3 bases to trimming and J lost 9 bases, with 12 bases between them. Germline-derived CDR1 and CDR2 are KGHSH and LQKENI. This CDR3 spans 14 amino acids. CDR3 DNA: TGTGCCAGCTCACCTCCCCGGGGGTTCAACGTCCTGACTTTC. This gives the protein CASSPPRGFNVLTF.

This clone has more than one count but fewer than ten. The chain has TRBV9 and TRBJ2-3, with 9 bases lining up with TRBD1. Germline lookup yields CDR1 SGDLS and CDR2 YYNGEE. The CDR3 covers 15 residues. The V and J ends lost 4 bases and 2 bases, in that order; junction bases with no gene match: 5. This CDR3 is CASSPRTGDTDTQYF. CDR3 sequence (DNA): TGTGCCAGCAGCCCGAGGACAGGGGACACAGATACGCAGTATTTT.

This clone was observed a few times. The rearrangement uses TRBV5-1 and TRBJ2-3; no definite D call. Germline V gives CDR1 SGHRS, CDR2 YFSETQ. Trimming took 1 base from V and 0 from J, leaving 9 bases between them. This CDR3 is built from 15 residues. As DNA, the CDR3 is TGCGCCAGCAGCTTGTGGCAGGCGAGCACAGATACGCAGTATTTT. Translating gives CASSLWQASTDTQYF.

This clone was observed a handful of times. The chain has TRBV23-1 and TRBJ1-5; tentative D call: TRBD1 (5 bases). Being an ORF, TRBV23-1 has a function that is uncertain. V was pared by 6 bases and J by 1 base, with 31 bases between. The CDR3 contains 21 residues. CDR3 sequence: CASSHKGRVKTASVSNQPQHF. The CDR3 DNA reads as TGCGCCAGCAGCCATAAAGGTCGGGTTAAGACAGCGAGTGTGAGCAATCAGCCCCAGCATTTT.

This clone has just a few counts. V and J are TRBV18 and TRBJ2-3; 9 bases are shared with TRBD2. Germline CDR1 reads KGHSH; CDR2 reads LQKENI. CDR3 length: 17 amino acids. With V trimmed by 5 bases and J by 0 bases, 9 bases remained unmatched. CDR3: CASSGFVTSGSTDTQYF. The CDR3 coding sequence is TGTGCCAGCTCAGGGTTTGTAACTAGCGGGAGCACAGATACGCAGTATTTT.

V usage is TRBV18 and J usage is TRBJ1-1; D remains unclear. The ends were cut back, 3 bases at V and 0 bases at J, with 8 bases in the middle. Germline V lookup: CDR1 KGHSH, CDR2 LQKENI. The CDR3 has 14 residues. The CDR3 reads CASSPALMNTEAFF. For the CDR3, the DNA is TGTGCCAGCTCACCGGCATTAATGAACACTGAAGCTTTCTTT.

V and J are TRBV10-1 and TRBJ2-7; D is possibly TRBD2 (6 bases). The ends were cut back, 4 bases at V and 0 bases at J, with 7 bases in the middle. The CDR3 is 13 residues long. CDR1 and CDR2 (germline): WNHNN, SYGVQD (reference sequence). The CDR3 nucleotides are TGCGCCAGCAGTGGCGGGGACTCCTACGAGCAGTACTTC. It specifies CASSGGDSYEQYF.

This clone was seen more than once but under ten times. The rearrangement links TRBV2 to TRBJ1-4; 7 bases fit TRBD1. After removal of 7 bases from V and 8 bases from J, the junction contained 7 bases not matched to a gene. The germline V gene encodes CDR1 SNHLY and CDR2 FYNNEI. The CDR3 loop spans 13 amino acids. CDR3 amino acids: CASTWDSREKLFF. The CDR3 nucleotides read TGTGCCAGCACCTGGGACAGTCGGGAAAAACTGTTTTTT.

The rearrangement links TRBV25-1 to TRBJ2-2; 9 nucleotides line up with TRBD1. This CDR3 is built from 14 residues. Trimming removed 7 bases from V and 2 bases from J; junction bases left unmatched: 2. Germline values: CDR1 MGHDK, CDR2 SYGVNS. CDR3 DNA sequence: TGTGCCAGCATGGGACAGGGTAACACCGGGGAGCTGTTTTTT. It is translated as CASMGQGNTGELFF.

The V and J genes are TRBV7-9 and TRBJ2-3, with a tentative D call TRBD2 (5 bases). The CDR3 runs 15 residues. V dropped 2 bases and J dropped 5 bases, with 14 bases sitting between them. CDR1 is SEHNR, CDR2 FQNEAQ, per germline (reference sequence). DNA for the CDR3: TGTGCCAGCAGCTTATGGTCGAGCGGAGGAGATACGCAGTATTTT. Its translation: CASSLWSSGGDTQYF.

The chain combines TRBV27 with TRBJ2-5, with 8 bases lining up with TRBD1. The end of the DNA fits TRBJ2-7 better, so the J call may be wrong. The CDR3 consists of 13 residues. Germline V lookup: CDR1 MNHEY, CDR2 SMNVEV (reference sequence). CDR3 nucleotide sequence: TGTGCCAGCAGTTTTGGACAGGGAGGCGAGCAGTACTTC. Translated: CASSFGQGGEQYF.

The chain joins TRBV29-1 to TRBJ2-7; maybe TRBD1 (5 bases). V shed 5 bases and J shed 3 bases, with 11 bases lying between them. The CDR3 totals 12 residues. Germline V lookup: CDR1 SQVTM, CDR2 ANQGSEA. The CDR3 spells CSVIRQSYEQYF. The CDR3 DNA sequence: TGCAGCGTTATTCGACAGAGCTACGAGCAGTACTTC.

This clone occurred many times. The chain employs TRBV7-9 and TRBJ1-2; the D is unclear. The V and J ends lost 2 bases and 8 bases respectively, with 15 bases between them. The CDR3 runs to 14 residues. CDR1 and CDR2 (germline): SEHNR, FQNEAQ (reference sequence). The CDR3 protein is CASSLWQEGMGYTF. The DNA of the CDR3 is TGTGCCAGCAGCTTATGGCAGGAGGGAATGGGCTACACCTTC.

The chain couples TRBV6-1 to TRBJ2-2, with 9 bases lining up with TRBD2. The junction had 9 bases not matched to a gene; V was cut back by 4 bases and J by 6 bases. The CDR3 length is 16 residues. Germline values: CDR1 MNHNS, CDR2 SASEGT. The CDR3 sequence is CASSVPAGGGAGELFF. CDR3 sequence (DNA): TGTGCCAGCAGTGTACCAGCGGGAGGTGGTGCCGGGGAGCTGTTTTTT.